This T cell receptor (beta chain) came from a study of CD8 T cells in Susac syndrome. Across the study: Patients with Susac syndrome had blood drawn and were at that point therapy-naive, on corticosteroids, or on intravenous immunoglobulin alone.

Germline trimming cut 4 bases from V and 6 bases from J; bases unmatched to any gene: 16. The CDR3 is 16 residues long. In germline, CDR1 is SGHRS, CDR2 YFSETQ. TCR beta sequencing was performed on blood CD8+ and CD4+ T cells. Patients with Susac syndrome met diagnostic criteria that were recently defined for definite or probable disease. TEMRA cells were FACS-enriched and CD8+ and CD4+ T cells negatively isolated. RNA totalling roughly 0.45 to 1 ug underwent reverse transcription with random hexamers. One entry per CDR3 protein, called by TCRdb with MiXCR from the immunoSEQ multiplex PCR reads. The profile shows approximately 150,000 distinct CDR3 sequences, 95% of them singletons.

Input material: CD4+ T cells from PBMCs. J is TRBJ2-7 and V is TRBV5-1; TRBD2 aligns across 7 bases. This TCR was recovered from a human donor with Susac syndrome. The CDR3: CASSTIAGTRKGEQYF. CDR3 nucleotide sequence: TGCGCCAGCAGCACGATAGCGGGTACTAGAAAAGGCGAGCAGTACTTC.